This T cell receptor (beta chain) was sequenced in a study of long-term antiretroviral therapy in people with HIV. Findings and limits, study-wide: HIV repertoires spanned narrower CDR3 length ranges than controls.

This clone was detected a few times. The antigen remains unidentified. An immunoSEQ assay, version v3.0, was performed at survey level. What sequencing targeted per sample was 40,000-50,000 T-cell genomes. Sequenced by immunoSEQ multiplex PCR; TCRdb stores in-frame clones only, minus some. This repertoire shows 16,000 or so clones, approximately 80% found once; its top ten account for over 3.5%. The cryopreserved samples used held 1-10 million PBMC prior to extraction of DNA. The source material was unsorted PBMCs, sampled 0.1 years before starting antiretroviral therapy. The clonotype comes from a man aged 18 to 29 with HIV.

The CDR3 sequence is CASSIYRNQPQHF. The CDR3 region has the DNA TGTGCCAGTAGTATCTATCGCAATCAGCCCCAGCATTTT. This sequence joins TRBV19 and TRBJ1-5; D unresolved. V was trimmed by 3 bases and J by 2 bases, leaving 5 bases between them. The length of the CDR3 is 13 residues. Germline loops: CDR1 LNHDA, CDR2 SQIVND (reference sequence).